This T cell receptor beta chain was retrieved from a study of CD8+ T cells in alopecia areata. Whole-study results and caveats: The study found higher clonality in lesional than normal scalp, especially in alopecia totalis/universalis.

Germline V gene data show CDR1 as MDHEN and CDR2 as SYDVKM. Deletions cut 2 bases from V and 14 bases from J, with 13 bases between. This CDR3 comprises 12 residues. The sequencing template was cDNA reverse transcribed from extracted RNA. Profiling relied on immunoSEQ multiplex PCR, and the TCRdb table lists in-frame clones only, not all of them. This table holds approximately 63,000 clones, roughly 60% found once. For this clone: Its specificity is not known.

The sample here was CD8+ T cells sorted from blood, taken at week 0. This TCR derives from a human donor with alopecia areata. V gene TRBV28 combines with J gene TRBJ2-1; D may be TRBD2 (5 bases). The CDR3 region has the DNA TGTGCCAGCAGTTTAGGTAGGAGAGGGAAGTTCTTC. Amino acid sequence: CASSLGRRGKFF.